The 13 T cell receptor beta chains below come from one sample, sequenced in a study of T cell clonality in common variable immunodeficiency (dated by TCRdb to the mid-2010s). Results and caveats for the whole study, not just this receptor: CVID TCRbeta sequences reportedly showed fewer deletions and N-nucleotide insertions and lacked highly modified clones with 13 or more V deletions.

These receptors have no identified antigens. The receptor library was made with the immunoSEQ multiplex PCR assay. TCRdb took this table from immuneACCESS and kept in-frame rearrangements with V and J called. Such tables lack part of the clones; where checked against another copy, unresolved V genes explain under half of the gap, and the rest is unexplained. There are 25,000 to 35,000 clones in this sample, and none of them is a singleton. The top ten clones comprise 5% to 6.5% of the sample. Sequencing was carried out using peripheral blood mononuclear cells. Receptors originate from a human donor with common variable immunodeficiency.

There are a few counts of this clone. The CDR3 is cut off 3 residues early in the read; its end comes from the germline J gene. The rearrangement joins TRBV7-2 to TRBJ2-3; 7 nucleotides agree with TRBD1. The CDR3 covers 13 residues. Germline V gene lookup returns CDR1 SGHTA and CDR2 FQGNSA. The CDR3 sequence: CASSGQGVRTQYF. The sequenced part of the CDR3 DNA is TGTGCCAGCAGCGGTCAGGGGGTGAGGACG. Using reference TRBV7-2 and TRBJ2-3 for the parts outside the CDR3, the full variable domain is GAGVSQSPSNKVTEKGKDVELRCDPISGHTALYWYRQSLGQGLEFLIYFQGNSAPDKSGLPSDRFSAERTGGSVSTLTIQRTQQEDSAVYLCASSGQGVRTQYFGPGTRLTVL.

Comment on this clone: The CDR3 extends 3 residues past the end of the read, so its final part is completed from the germline J gene. The chain joins TRBV19 to TRBJ2-7, with D tentatively TRBD2 (6 bases). This CDR3 contains 13 residues. Germline V gene sequence: CDR1 LNHDA, CDR2 SQIVND (reference sequence). V lost 9 bases and J 4 bases, leaving 16 bases between the germline ends. Incomplete CDR3 DNA: TGTGCCAGCAGAGGACGTGGGGGGTACGAG. Its translation: CASRGRGGYE. In full, the CDR3 is CASRGRGGYEQYF.

Only a few counts were recorded for this clone. With the read ending 3 residues before the CDR3 end, the germline J gene is used to fill in that end. The rearrangement joins TRBV20-1 to TRBJ1-2; D ambiguous. Germline V lookup: CDR1 DFQATT, CDR2 SNEGSKA (reference sequence). The CDR3 runs to 13 residues. CDR3 sequence: CSAQVDQTKGYTF. CDR3 DNA (partial): TGCAGTGCTCAAGTAGACCAAACTAAAGGC.

This clone was counted between two and nine times. The observed sequence ends 3 residues before the CDR3 terminus, with the missing tail filled in from the germline J gene. This chain uses TRBV2 with TRBJ2-5; 9 nucleotides agree with TRBD1. The CDR3 has 13 residues. V gave up 5 bases and J gave up 7 bases; unmatched junction bases: 5. Germline V lookup: CDR1 SNHLY, CDR2 FYNNEI. CDR3 amino acids: CASSLGQGGTQYF. The part of the CDR3 DNA that was read is TGTGCCAGCAGTTTGGGACAGGGAGGGACC. Filled out from reference TRBV2 and TRBJ2-5, the complete variable domain reads EPEVTQTPSHQVTQMGQEVILRCVPISNHLYFYWYRQILGQKVEFLVSFYNNEISEKSEIFDDQFSVERPDGSNFTLKIRSTKLEDSAMYFCASSLGQGGTQYFGPGTRLLVL.

This clone was observed at least ten times. The read ends 3 residues before the CDR3 terminus; that terminus is restored from the germline J gene. This chain links TRBV30 with TRBJ2-3; D remains ambiguous. Germline V lookup: CDR1 GTSNPN, CDR2 SVGIG (reference sequence). CDR3 length equals 14 residues. Trimming stripped 3 bases from V and 4 bases from J, with 14 bases between. The CDR3 bases that were read are TGTGCCTGGAGCACTCTCAATGTCGCAGATACG. Translation: CAWSTLNVADT. The complete CDR3 sequence is CAWSTLNVADTQYF.

This clone was picked up many times. Coverage ceases 3 residues before the CDR3 finishes, and the germline J gene fills in the end. The rearrangement links TRBV5-1 to TRBJ1-6; the D gene is possibly TRBD1 (6 bases). The CDR3 covers 12 residues. Germline V gene sequence: CDR1 SGHRS, CDR2 YFSETQ. The CDR3 bases that were read are TGCGCCAGCAGCGCCTCCCCAGGGGCC. Protein product: CASSASPGA. From start to end, the CDR3 is CASSASPGALHF.

There are a few counts of this clone. The CDR3 is cut off 3 residues early in the read; its end comes from the germline J gene. The chain combines TRBV2 with TRBJ2-7; D is uncertain. The CDR3 is made up of 15 amino acids. V lost 4 bases and J lost 4, with 17 bases in between. Germline loops: CDR1 SNHLY, CDR2 FYNNEI. The sequenced CDR3 bases are TGTGCCAGCAGTGTCCTGTCGCCCACCAGGTACGAG. Protein: CASSVLSPTRYE. The entire CDR3 protein reads CASSVLSPTRYEQYF.

This clone was seen at least ten times. The read falls 3 residues short of the CDR3 end, and the missing part is taken from the germline J gene. The rearrangement joins TRBV5-4 to TRBJ1-4; D may be TRBD1 (5 bases). The germline gives CDR1 SGHNT, CDR2 YYREEE (reference sequence). V was trimmed by 0 bases and J by 0 bases, leaving 6 bases between them. The CDR3 spans 15 residues. The covered CDR3 bases are TGTGCCAGCAGCTTGGTAGGGGCAACTAATGAAAAA. Its protein product is CASSLVGATNEK. The CDR3 as a whole reads CASSLVGATNEKLFF.

Turning to this clone: One end of the junction is discordant with germline, which a read error may explain. The read finishes 3 residues shy of the CDR3 end, and the germline J gene is used to complete it. The sample contains more than one DNA sequence encoding this CDR3. V and J are TRBV19 and TRBJ2-3; no definite D call. This CDR3 contains 13 residues. CDR1 and CDR2 (germline): LNHDA, SQIVND (reference sequence). The sequenced part of the CDR3 DNA is TGTGCCAGTCGTCCTGTAAGCACAGACACG. It codes for CASRPVSTDT. The complete CDR3 reads CASRPVSTDTQYF.

For this clone: The CDR3 end falls 3 residues outside the read, so it is completed with the germline J gene. The chain carries TRBV19 and TRBJ2-1, with D perhaps matching TRBD2 (5 bases). CDR1 and CDR2 (germline): LNHDA, SQIVND (reference sequence). There are 17 residues in the CDR3. V lost 3 bases, J lost 3 bases, and 18 bases lay in between. The DNA read from the CDR3 is TGTGCCAGTAGTATTGAGGGCCGCGGGTTCTACTACAATGAG. Protein: CASSIEGRGFYYNE. The full CDR3 is CASSIEGRGFYYNEQFF.

This clone was seen only a few times. The CDR3 extends 3 residues past the end of the read, so its final part is completed from the germline J gene. At the DNA level, this CDR3 is encoded by other sequences in the same sample as well. This chain connects TRBV19 to TRBJ1-1; possibly TRBD1 for D (6 bases). The germline V gene has CDR1 LNHDA and CDR2 SQIVND (reference sequence). This CDR3 comprises 15 residues. Trimming removed 1 base at V and 2 bases at J, with 11 bases between. CDR3 DNA, as far as it was read: TGTGCCAGTAGTATAGGGGGGCCGCTTAACACTGAA. Protein: CASSIGGPLNTE. The entire CDR3 is CASSIGGPLNTEAFF.

This clone was seen repeatedly, ten times or more. The read falls 3 residues short of the CDR3 end, and the missing part is taken from the germline J gene. The V call is TRBV7-2, the J call TRBJ1-5; D gene uncertain. The CDR3 has 15 residues. Germline loops: CDR1 SGHTA, CDR2 FQGNSA. V lost 3 bases and J lost 1, with 10 bases in between. CDR3 amino acids: CASSLSLGSNQPQHF. The covered CDR3 bases are TGTGCCAGCAGCTTGTCCCTCGGGAGCAATCAGCCC.

As regards this clone: Coverage ceases 3 residues before the CDR3 finishes, and the germline J gene fills in the end. The chain is built from TRBV7-6 and TRBJ1-2; 7 bases align to TRBD1. The CDR3 loop spans 15 amino acids. The germline V gene has CDR1 SGHVS and CDR2 FNYEAQ. The V gene end was trimmed by 5 bases and the J gene end by 4 bases; junction bases not matched to a gene: 10. The DNA read from the CDR3 is TGTGCCAGCAGCCCTCGGGACAGCCTCTTCTATGGC. Protein: CASSPRDSLFYG. Given in full, the CDR3 is CASSPRDSLFYGYTF.